Shown below are 14 T cell receptor beta chains from a single sample sequenced in a study of CD8 T cells in Susac syndrome. Random hexamers served to reverse transcribe roughly 0.5 to 1 ug RNA. In TCRdb, the immunoSEQ multiplex PCR reads were re-called with MiXCR into one record per CDR3 protein. The table lists 190,000 or so distinct CDR3 sequences, roughly 96% of them singletons, with roughly 0.094% in the top ten. Sequenced: CD4+ T cells from PBMCs. All receptors come from a human donor with multiple sclerosis.

The chain employs TRBV30 and TRBJ1-1; D is perhaps TRBD1 (6 bases). This CDR3 has 11 amino acids. Trimming left V 8 bases short and J 7 bases short, with 14 bases between. CDR1 GTSNPN and CDR2 SVGIG come from the germline V gene (reference sequence). The chain's CDR3 is CAGRDTLEAFF. The DNA of the CDR3 is TGTGCCGGCAGGGACACGCTTGAAGCTTTCTTT. Drawing the rest from reference TRBV30 and TRBJ1-1, the complete variable domain is SQTIHQWPATLVQPVGSPLSLECTVEGTSNPNLYWYRQAAGRGLQLLFYSVGIGQISSEVPQNLSASRPQDRQFILSSKKLLLSDSGFYLCAGRDTLEAFFGQGTRLTVV.

This chain uses TRBV6-6 with TRBJ2-5; 9 nucleotides align to TRBD1. V lost 8 bases, J lost 4 bases, and 11 bases stayed unmatched. Germline CDR1 reads MNHNY; CDR2 reads SVGAGI (reference sequence). CDR3 length: 15 residues. The CDR3 loop is CASYPHGTGLETQYF. The CDR3 bases are TGTGCCAGCTACCCCCACGGGACAGGGTTAGAGACCCAGTACTTC.

This clonotype has just one count. V gene TRBV20-1 combines with J gene TRBJ2-1, with 7 nucleotides matching TRBD2. The CDR3 has 16 residues. CDR1 is DFQATT and CDR2 is SNEGSKA in the germline V gene (reference sequence). Trimming cost V 2 bases and J 3 bases; bases outside gene matches: 10. The CDR3 coding sequence is TGCAGTGCTAGATGGGGCGGAGCGGGGCACTACAATGAGCAGTTCTTC. It translates to CSARWGGAGHYNEQFF.

This chain links TRBV2 with TRBJ1-2; no clear D gene. CDR1 SNHLY and CDR2 FYNNEI come from the germline V gene. This CDR3 is built from 13 residues. Deletions cut 1 base from V and 6 bases from J, with 9 bases between. CDR3 residues: CASSEVAANGYTF. DNA for the CDR3: TGTGCCAGCAGTGAAGTTGCGGCTAATGGCTACACCTTC.

The chain joins TRBV5-6 to TRBJ2-5; a possible D gene is TRBD2 (6 bases). The CDR3 is made up of 15 amino acids. Looked up from germline, CDR1 is SGHDT and CDR2 is YYEEEE. Trimming stripped 5 bases from V and 2 bases from J, with 16 bases between. CDR3: CASSPGRVLQETQYF. In DNA, the CDR3 is TGTGCCAGCAGTCCCGGGAGAGTCCTACAAGAGACCCAGTACTTC.

The chain joins TRBV29-1 to TRBJ2-6; possible D gene TRBD1, 6 bases. V lost 6 bases to trimming and J lost 4 bases, with 10 bases between them. The CDR3 extends over 13 amino acids. Germline loops: CDR1 SQVTM, CDR2 ANQGSEA. Here the CDR3 DNA reads TGCAGCGTACCAGGGGCCGGGGCCAACGTCCTGACTTTC. Amino acids: CSVPGAGANVLTF.

This chain joins TRBV3-1 and TRBJ1-3; no clear D gene. Trimming stripped 2 bases from V and 2 bases from J, with 7 bases between. Germline CDR1 reads LGHDT; CDR2 reads YNNKEL (reference sequence). The CDR3 runs to 14 residues. As DNA, the CDR3 is TGTGCCAGCAGCCAACGGGGAGCTGGAAACACCATATATTTT. Its protein is CASSQRGAGNTIYF.

The chain has TRBV24-1 and TRBJ2-1, with D perhaps TRBD2 (7 bases). Trimming left V 4 bases short and J 6 bases short, with 18 bases between. Per the germline V gene, CDR1 is KGHDR and CDR2 is SFDVKD. The CDR3 extends over 16 amino acids. CDR3 nucleotides: TGTGCCACCAGTGACACGCTAGATCGGGGGGCCAATGAGCAGTTCTTC. It yields the protein CATSDTLDRGANEQFF.

This chain joins TRBV9 and TRBJ2-7; 15 bases align to TRBD2. The CDR3 totals 16 residues. V dropped 4 bases and J dropped 6; count of bases not matched to a gene: 8. Germline V gives CDR1 SGDLS, CDR2 YYNGEE. The CDR3 region is CASSPRTSGREGEQYF. DNA of the CDR3: TGTGCCAGCAGCCCGAGGACTAGCGGGAGGGAGGGCGAGCAGTACTTC.

The chain couples TRBV27 to TRBJ1-5; D not resolved. Germline V gene data show CDR1 as MNHEY and CDR2 as SMNVEV (reference sequence). Trimming took off 3 bases at V and 3 bases at J, with 6 bases between the two ends. The CDR3 runs 13 residues. The CDR3 DNA reads as TGTGCCAGCAGTTTGGGCCCCAATCAGCCCCAGCATTTT. Its translation is CASSLGPNQPQHF.

The chain carries TRBV12-3 or TRBV12-4 and TRBJ1-3; D gene ambiguous. Trimming cost V 8 bases and J 0 bases, with 5 bases left between them. This CDR3 has 12 residues. The CDR3 is CASCYSGNTIYF. The CDR3 DNA follows: TGTGCCAGCTGTTACTCTGGAAACACCATATATTTT.

The chain employs TRBV3-1 and TRBJ1-4; possible D gene TRBD1, 6 bases. This CDR3 has 15 amino acids. Trimming took off 5 bases at V and 8 bases at J, with 18 bases between the two ends. Germline-derived CDR1 and CDR2 are LGHDT and YNNKEL (reference sequence). CDR3 residues: CASSSLTGTEEKLFF. The DNA for the CDR3 is TGTGCCAGCAGCTCTCTGACAGGAACGGAAGAAAAACTGTTTTTT.

V usage is TRBV6-6 and J usage is TRBJ1-5, with TRBD1 identical over 9 bases. The CDR3 covers 11 residues. CDR1 is MNHNY, CDR2 SVGAGI, per germline (reference sequence). Trimming removed 6 bases from V and 14 bases from J; junction bases left unmatched: 5. The DNA for the CDR3 is TGTGCCAGCAGCCGGGACAGGGAGAAGCATTTT. This translates into CASSRDREKHF.

The gene calls are TRBV7-6 and TRBJ2-3; D gene uncertain. Trimming shortened V by 3 bases and J by 2 bases, and 6 bases separated the two germline ends. Germline-derived CDR1 and CDR2 are SGHVS and FNYEAQ. This CDR3 is built from 13 residues. The CDR3 region is CASSFRDTDTQYF. The CDR3 coding sequence is TGTGCCAGCAGCTTTCGAGACACAGATACGCAGTATTTT. Complete variable domain (other parts from reference TRBV7-6 and TRBJ2-3): GAGVSQSPRYKVTKRGQDVALRCDPISGHVSLYWYRQALGQGPEFLTYFNYEAQQDKSGLPNDRFSAERPEGSISTLTIQRTEQRDSAMYRCASSFRDTDTQYFGPGTRLTVL.